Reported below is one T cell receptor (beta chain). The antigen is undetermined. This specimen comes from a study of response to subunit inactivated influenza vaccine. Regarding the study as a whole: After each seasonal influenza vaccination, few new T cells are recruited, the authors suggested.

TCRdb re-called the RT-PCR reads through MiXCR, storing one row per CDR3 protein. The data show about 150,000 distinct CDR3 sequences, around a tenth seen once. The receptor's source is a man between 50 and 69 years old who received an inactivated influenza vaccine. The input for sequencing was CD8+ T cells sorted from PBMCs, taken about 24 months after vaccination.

In nucleotides, the CDR3 is TGTGCCAGCAGCCACTGGGGAGATACGCAGTATTTT. Translating it yields CASSHWGDTQYF. The chain has TRBV27 and TRBJ2-3, with D hard to call. Trimming shortened V by 6 bases and J by 5 bases, and 9 bases separated the two germline ends. Germline loops: CDR1 MNHEY, CDR2 SMNVEV (reference sequence). The CDR3 is 12 residues long.